This TCR beta chain originates from a study of blood T cell repertoires in COVID-19. Participants reported their clinical history, and cohort assignment relied on those reports. The V gene's germline CDR1 is SGDLS and CDR2 YYNGEE. The V gene lost 0 bases and the J gene lost 8 bases, with 14 bases spanning the gap. The CDR3 extends over 14 amino acids. Libraries were prepared by immunoSEQ multiplex PCR; TCRdb keeps only in-frame clonotypes and omits some of them. The sample contains just over 350,000 clones, roughly 87% of which appear only once. The material sequenced was PBMCs or T cells enriched from blood (not recorded which). The chain employs TRBV9 and TRBJ1-2, with D perhaps matching TRBD1 (6 bases). This clonotype was sampled from a woman aged 25 to 45 who had recovered from COVID-19. CDR3: CASSVGSGVSGYTF. In DNA, the CDR3 is TGTGCCAGCAGCGTAGGGTCAGGGGTTAGCGGCTACACCTTC.